The rows below give T cell receptor beta chains drawn from one sample of a study of response to subunit inactivated influenza vaccine. TCRdb reanalysed the RT-PCR reads using MiXCR and keeps one entry per CDR3 protein. In the table there are roughly 760,000 distinct CDR3 sequences, 21% of which are singletons. The sequences come from PBMCs from blood, collected 4 to 6 days after vaccination. These receptors were obtained from a man aged 50 or older who received an inactivated influenza vaccine. CDR3s include the opening cysteine and the closing phenylalanine or tryptophan. The D gene is left open where the match is weak. Clone sizes are given selectively: once, few, many, or a class where the clone is expanded.

j_call: TRBJ1-1; clone_size: few; d_call: TRBD1; v_call: TRBV15; cdr3_length: 16; cdr3_aa: CATSRPQGATGTEAFF; cdr3_nt: TGTGCCACCAGCAGACCACAGGGGGCGACGGGGACTGAAGCTTTCTTT
j_call: TRBJ2-7; clone_size: few; d_call: -; v_call: TRBV6-6; cdr3_length: 12; cdr3_aa: CASSRTDSEQYF; cdr3_nt: TGTGCCAGCAGCCGGACTGACAGCGAGCAGTACTTC
j_call: TRBJ1-1; clone_size: -; d_call: -; v_call: TRBV5-1; cdr3_length: 15; cdr3_aa: CASSPSSWPGVEAFF; cdr3_nt: TGCGCCAGCAGCCCATCCTCTTGGCCAGGGGTTGAAGCTTTCTTT
j_call: TRBJ2-3; clone_size: few; d_call: -; v_call: TRBV6-2/TRBV6-3; cdr3_length: 11; cdr3_aa: CASSAPRTQYF; cdr3_nt: TGTGCCAGCAGTGCCCCCCGGACGCAGTATTTT
j_call: TRBJ1-5; clone_size: -; d_call: -; v_call: TRBV30; cdr3_length: 15; cdr3_aa: CAWSGHFGSNQPQHF; cdr3_nt: TGTGCCTGGAGTGGACACTTTGGGAGCAATCAGCCCCAGCATTTT
j_call: TRBJ2-1; clone_size: many; d_call: -; v_call: TRBV11-2; cdr3_length: 15; cdr3_aa: CASSLSDLEAAEQFF; cdr3_nt: TGTGCCAGCAGCTTATCGGATTTGGAGGCAGCGGAGCAGTTCTTC
j_call: TRBJ1-5; clone_size: many; d_call: TRBD1; v_call: TRBV20-1; cdr3_length: 15; cdr3_aa: CSATRPGQGSQPQHF; cdr3_nt: TGCAGTGCTACTAGACCGGGACAGGGAAGCCAGCCCCAGCATTTT
j_call: TRBJ2-3; clone_size: many; d_call: TRBD2; v_call: TRBV29-1; cdr3_length: 15; cdr3_aa: CSVEGLAGSTDTQYF; cdr3_nt: TGCAGCGTTGAAGGACTAGCGGGTAGCACAGATACGCAGTATTTT
j_call: TRBJ2-1; clone_size: few; d_call: TRBD2; v_call: TRBV5-6; cdr3_length: 17; cdr3_aa: CASSFGDVAGGRGEQFF; cdr3_nt: TGTGCCAGCAGCTTCGGTGACGTAGCGGGAGGCCGGGGAGAGCAGTTCTTC
j_call: TRBJ1-5; clone_size: few; d_call: TRBD1; v_call: TRBV7-2; cdr3_length: 13; cdr3_aa: CASSFDRAQPQHF; cdr3_nt: TGTGCCAGCAGCTTCGACAGGGCTCAGCCCCAGCATTTT
j_call: TRBJ2-1; clone_size: -; d_call: -; v_call: TRBV7-2; cdr3_length: 16; cdr3_aa: CASSPGGWRRGNEQFF; cdr3_nt: TGTGCCAGCAGCCCAGGTGGGTGGCGGCGTGGGAATGAGCAGTTCTTC
j_call: TRBJ2-7; clone_size: few; d_call: -; v_call: TRBV28; cdr3_length: 12; cdr3_aa: CASSHATYEQYF; cdr3_nt: TGTGCCAGCAGCCATGCGACGTACGAGCAGTACTTC